These 2 T cell receptor beta chains originate from one sample sequenced in a study of beta chain features in type 1 diabetes. Study-wide results and caveats: All four CD4+ subsets from Type 1 diabetes patients carried moderately but significantly shorter TCRB CDR3s.

Antigens for these TCRs are unknown. The study reverse transcribed the entire isolated RNA, so it sequenced expressed TCRB transcripts. Method: immunoSEQ multiplex PCR; TCRdb's copy keeps in-frame clones and lacks some. The sample includes 600,000 to 700,000 clones, roughly an eighth of them seen just once. The sequenced sample consisted of naive CD4+ T cells from blood. These receptors were collected from a man younger than 40 with type 1 diabetes.

V is TRBV9 and J is TRBJ1-2; the match to TRBD1 covers 9 bases. This CDR3 has 15 residues. With 4 bases clipped from V and 2 bases from J, the junction kept 6 bases outside the gene matches. Germline CDR1 and CDR2: SGDLS and YYNGEE. The CDR3 here is CASSKTGGENYGYTF. CDR3 sequence (DNA): TGTGCCAGCAGCAAGACAGGGGGTGAAAACTATGGCTACACCTTC.

The genes are TRBV19 and TRBJ1-6; D gene ambiguous. This CDR3 is built from 15 residues. The germline CDR1 and CDR2 sequences are LNHDA and SQIVND (reference sequence). Trimming stripped 6 bases from V and 7 bases from J, with 16 bases between. The CDR3 coding sequence is TGTGCCAGTAGCCATGACATATTGCCCAATTCACCCCTCCACTTT. Translation gives CASSHDILPNSPLHF.